This is a list of T cell receptor beta chains from one sample in a study of neoadjuvant nivolumab and ipilimumab in lung cancer. The repertoire was sequenced with immunoSEQ multiplex PCR; TCRdb's copy has only in-frame clones and lacks some. Seen here are about 7,700 clones, around 90% observed once, and the top ten hold around 2.4%. Material: tumor tissue, obtained after neoadjuvant nivolumab, alone or with ipilimumab, at or shortly before surgery. The receptors shown here come from an adult with non-small cell lung cancer. Some clones in this sample may be carry-over from other donors' samples. CDR3s include the opening cysteine and the closing phenylalanine or tryptophan.

V,J,CDR3
TRBV5-1,TRBJ2-7,CASGQDAYEQYF
TRBV25-1,TRBJ2-1,CASRAAHPKDSAQFF
TRBV7-8,TRBJ2-5,CASSHQGAPTLQETQYF
TRBV19,TRBJ2-7,CASNPGTGNVNEQYF
TRBV7-2,TRBJ1-1,CASSFGKGTEAFF
TRBV6-5,TRBJ1-4,CASSFQGAQGEKLFF
TRBV29-1,TRBJ2-7,CSVEGDSSYEQYF
TRBV19,TRBJ1-1,CASSATGGRTEAFF
TRBV25-1,TRBJ1-5,CASRVKGGNQPQHF
TRBV11-2,TRBJ2-7,CASSLGPAGTYEQYF
TRBV30,TRBJ1-1,CAWSVRGTEAFF
TRBV18,TRBJ2-7,CASSLSGRWDYEQYF
TRBV6-4,TRBJ2-1,CASSEGLAGANEQFF
TRBV30,TRBJ2-3,CAKDRGQGDTQYF
TRBV6-5,TRBJ1-1,CASSYTTGDDTEAFF
TRBV11-2,TRBJ1-4,CASSVGTGRGEKLFF
TRBV5-1,TRBJ2-5,CASSLVPSGRETQYF
TRBV11-2,TRBJ2-5,CASSLFNRQGETQYF